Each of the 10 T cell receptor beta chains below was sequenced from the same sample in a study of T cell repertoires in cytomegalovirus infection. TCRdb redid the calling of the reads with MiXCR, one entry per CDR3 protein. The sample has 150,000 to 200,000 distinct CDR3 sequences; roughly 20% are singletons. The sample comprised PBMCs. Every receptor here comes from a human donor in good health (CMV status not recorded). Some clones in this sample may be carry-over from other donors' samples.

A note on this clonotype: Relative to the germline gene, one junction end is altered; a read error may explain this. This CDR3 is CARSFLVMPPQNIQYF. The CDR3 nucleotides are TGTGCCAGGAGTTTCCTCGTAATGCCTCCCCAAAACATTCAGTACTTC. This rearrangement joins TRBV28 to TRBJ2-4; no definite D call. CDR3 size: 16 residues. The germline V gene has CDR1 MDHEN and CDR2 SYDVKM.

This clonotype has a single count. The CDR3 reads CASSYLILQVTDTQYF. The CDR3 DNA reads as TGTGCCAGCAGTTACTTGATTTTACAGGTCACAGATACGCAGTATTTT. V and J are TRBV6-8 and TRBJ2-3; a weak D match, TRBD1 (5 bases). V was shortened by 1 base and J by 2 bases, with 13 bases between the two germline ends. Germline V gene sequence: CDR1 MNHGY, CDR2 SAAAGT. The CDR3 is made up of 16 amino acids.

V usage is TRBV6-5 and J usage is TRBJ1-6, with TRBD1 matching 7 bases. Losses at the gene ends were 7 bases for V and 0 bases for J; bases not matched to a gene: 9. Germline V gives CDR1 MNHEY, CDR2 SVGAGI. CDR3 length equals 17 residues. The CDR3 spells CASNPKGASSYNSPLHF. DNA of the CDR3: TGTGCCAGCAATCCCAAGGGGGCGAGCTCCTATAATTCACCCCTCCACTTT.

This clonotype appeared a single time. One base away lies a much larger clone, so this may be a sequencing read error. The CDR3 nucleotides read TGTGCCAGCAGCTTGGCTCGGCGGGAGACCGGGGGGCTGTTTTTT. It yields the protein CASSLARRETGGLFF. The rearrangement uses TRBV11-1 and TRBJ2-2; 7 bases line up with TRBD2. This CDR3 is 15 amino acids long. Germline V gene lookup returns CDR1 SGHAT and CDR2 FQDESV (reference sequence).

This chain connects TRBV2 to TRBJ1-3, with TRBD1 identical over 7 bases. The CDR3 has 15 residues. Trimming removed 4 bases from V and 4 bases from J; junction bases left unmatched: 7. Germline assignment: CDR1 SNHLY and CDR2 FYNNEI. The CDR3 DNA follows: TGTGCCAGCAGTGTGTACAGGGGACAGGGAAACACCATATATTTT. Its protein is CASSVYRGQGNTIYF.

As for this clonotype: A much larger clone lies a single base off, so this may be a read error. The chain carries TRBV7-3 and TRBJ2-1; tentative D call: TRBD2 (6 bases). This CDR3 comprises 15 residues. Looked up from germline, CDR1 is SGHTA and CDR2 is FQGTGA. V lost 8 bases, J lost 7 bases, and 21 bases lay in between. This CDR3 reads CASSEALAWVNEQFF. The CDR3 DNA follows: TGTGCCAGCTCAGAGGCGCTAGCGTGGGTTAATGAGCAGTTCTTC.

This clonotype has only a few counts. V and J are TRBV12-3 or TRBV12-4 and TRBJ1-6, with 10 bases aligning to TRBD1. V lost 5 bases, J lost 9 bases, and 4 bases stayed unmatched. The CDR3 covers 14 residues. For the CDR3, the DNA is TGTGCCAGCAGTCGGACAGGGGGAACTTCACCCCTCCACTTT. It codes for CASSRTGGTSPLHF.

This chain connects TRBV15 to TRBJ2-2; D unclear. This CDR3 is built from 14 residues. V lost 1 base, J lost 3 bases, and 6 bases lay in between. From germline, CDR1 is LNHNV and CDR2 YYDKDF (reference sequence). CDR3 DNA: TGTGCCACCAGCAGAGTGGTTGACACCGGGGAGCTGTTTTTT. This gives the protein CATSRVVDTGELFF.

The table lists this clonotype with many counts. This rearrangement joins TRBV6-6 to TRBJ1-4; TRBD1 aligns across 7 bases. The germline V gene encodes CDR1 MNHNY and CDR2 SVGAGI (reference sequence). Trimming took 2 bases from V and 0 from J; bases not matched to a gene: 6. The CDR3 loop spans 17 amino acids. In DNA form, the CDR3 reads TGTGCCAGCAGTTACGAAGCAGGGGGACCAACTAATGAAAAACTGTTTTTT. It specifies CASSYEAGGPTNEKLFF.

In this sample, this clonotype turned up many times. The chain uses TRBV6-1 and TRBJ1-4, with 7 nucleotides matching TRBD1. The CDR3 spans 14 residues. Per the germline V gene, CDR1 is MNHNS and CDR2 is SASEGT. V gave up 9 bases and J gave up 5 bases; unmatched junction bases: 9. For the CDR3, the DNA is TGTGCCAGTCTTGTAGGGGGCGCGAATGAAAAACTGTTTTTT. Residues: CASLVGGANEKLFF.